The subject of this entry is one T cell receptor beta chain. Its antigen remains unknown. CDR3 length: 13 amino acids. Per germline, CDR1 MNHEY and CDR2 SVGEGT. V dropped 6 bases and J dropped 10 bases, with 15 bases sitting between them. This table comes from immunoSEQ multiplex PCR, and its TCRdb copy is limited to in-frame clones, with some not included. The sample lists over 25,000 clones, around 84% occurring once. The data stem from a study of CD4 T cells in relation to SARS-CoV-2 and coronaviruses. Overall study context: After nine to eleven days of antigen culture, PBMC TCR beta CDR3s were sequenced.

CD4+ T cells from unexposed donors were obtained before the COVID-19 pandemic (2011-2018). After about 10 days of culture, CD4+ T cells were isolated. Sequenced sample: CD4+ T cells from PBMCs, cultured in vitro. The chain couples TRBV6-2 or TRBV6-3 to TRBJ1-4; D remains ambiguous. This sequence was found in a human donor in good health. The CDR3 bases are TGTGCCAGCAGCCCCGGGAGGGAGAGAAAACTGTTTTTT. Protein product: CASSPGRERKLFF.